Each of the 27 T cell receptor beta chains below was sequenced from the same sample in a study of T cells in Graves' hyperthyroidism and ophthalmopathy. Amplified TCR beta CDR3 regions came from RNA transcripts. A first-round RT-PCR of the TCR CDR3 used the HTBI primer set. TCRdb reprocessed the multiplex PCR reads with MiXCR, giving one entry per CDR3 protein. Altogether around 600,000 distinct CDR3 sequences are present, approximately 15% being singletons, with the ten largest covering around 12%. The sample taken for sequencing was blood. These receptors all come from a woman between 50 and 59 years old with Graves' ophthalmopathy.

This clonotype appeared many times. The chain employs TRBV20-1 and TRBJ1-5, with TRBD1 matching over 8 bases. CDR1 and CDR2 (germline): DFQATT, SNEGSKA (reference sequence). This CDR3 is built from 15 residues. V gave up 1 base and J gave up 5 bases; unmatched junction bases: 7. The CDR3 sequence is CSARGSAGGHQPQHF. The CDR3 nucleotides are TGCAGTGCTAGAGGATCGGCAGGGGGCCATCAGCCCCAGCATTTT.

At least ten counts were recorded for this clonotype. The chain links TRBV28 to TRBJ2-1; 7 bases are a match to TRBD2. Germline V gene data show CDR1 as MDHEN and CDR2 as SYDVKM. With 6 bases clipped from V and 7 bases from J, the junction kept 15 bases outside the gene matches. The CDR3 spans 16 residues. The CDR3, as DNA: TGTGCCAGCAGCTCCACCCGGGCGGGAGAGGGGAATGAGCAGTTCTTC. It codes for CASSSTRAGEGNEQFF.

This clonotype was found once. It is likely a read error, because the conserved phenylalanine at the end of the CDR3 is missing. The CDR3 DNA reads TGCAGCGTCGTGCGTCGGAACACTGAAGCTTTCTCT. Its protein is CSVVRRNTEAFS. V is TRBV29-1 and J is TRBJ1-1; D ambiguous. Germline V gene data show CDR1 as SQVTM and CDR2 as ANQGSEA. CDR3 length equals 12 residues. The V and J ends lost 6 bases and 1 base respectively, with 9 bases between them.

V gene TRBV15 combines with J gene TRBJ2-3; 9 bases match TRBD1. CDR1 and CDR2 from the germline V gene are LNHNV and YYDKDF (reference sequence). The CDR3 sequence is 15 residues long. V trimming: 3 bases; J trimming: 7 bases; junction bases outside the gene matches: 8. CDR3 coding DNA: TGTGCCACCAGCAGTCCGGGACAGGGTACATATACGCAGTATTTT. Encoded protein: CATSSPGQGTYTQYF.

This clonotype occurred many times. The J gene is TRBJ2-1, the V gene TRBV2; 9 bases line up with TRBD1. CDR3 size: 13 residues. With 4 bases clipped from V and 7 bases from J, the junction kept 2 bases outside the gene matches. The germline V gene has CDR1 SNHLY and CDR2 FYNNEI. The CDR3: CASSVTGGNEQFF. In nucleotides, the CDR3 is TGTGCCAGCAGTGTGACAGGGGGGAATGAGCAGTTCTTC. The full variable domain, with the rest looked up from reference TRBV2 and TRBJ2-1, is EPEVTQTPSHQVTQMGQEVILRCVPISNHLYFYWYRQILGQKVEFLVSFYNNEISEKSEIFDDQFSVERPDGSNFTLKIRSTKLEDSAMYFCASSVTGGNEQFFGPGTRLTVL.

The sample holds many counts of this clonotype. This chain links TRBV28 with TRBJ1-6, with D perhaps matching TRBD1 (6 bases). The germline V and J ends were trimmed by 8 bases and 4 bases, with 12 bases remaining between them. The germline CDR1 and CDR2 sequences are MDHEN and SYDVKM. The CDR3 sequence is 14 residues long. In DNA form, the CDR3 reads TGTGCCAGCTCCCCAACAGGGTATAATTCACCCCTCCACTTT. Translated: CASSPTGYNSPLHF.

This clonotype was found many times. The CDR3 nucleotides are TGTGCCAGCAGCTTTCAGGAGCAGGTTGGGGCTTTCTTT. Protein sequence: CASSFQEQVGAFF. The gene calls are TRBV7-8 and TRBJ1-1; D is ambiguous. Germline V gene sequence: CDR1 SGHVS, CDR2 FQNEAQ. This CDR3 contains 13 residues. V was clipped by 3 bases and J by 11 bases, with 16 bases between them.

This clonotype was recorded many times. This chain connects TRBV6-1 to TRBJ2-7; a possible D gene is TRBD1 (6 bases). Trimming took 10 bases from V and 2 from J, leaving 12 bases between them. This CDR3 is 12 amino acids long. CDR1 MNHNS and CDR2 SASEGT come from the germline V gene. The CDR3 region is CATEWTAYEQYF. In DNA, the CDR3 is TGTGCCACGGAATGGACAGCCTACGAGCAGTACTTC.

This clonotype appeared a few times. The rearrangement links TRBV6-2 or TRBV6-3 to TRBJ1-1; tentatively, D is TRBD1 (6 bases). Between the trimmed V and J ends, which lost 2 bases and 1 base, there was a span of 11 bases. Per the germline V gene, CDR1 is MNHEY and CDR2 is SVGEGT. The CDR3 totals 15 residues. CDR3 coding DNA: TGTGCCAGCAGTTACCTGGGGGCCACGAACACTGAAGCTTTCTTT. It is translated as CASSYLGATNTEAFF.

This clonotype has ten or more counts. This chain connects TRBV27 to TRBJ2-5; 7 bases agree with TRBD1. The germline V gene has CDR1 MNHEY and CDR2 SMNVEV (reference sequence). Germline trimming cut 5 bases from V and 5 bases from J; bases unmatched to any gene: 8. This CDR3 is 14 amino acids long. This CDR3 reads CASSTRQGQETQYF. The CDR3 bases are TGTGCCAGCAGTACCCGACAGGGCCAGGAGACCCAGTACTTC.

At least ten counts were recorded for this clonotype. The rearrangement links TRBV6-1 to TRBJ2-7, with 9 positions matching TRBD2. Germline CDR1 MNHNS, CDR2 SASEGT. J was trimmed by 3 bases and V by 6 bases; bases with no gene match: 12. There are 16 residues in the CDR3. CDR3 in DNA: TGTGCCAGCAGGCCCGGGACTAGCTTTTTGGTCTACGAGCAGTACTTC. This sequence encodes CASRPGTSFLVYEQYF.

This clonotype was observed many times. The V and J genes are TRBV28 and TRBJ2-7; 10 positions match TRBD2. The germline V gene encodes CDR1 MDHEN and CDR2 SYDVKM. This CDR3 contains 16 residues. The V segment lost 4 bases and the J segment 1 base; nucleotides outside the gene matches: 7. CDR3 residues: CASSSITAGGSYEQYF. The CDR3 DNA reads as TGTGCCAGCAGTTCTATTACAGCGGGGGGGTCCTACGAGCAGTACTTC.

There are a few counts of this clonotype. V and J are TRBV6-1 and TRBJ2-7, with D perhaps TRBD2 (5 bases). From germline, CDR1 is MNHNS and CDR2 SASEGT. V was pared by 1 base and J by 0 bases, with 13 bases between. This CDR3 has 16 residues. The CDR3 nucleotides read TGTGCCAGCAGTGAAGTAGGAGGCCGATACTCCTACGAGCAGTACTTC. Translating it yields CASSEVGGRYSYEQYF.

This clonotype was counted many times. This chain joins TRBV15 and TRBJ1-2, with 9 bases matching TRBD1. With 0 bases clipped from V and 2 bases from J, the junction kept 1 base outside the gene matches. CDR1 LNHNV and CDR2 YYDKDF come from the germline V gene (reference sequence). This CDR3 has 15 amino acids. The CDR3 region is CATSREQGANYGYTF. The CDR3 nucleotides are TGTGCCACCAGCAGAGAACAGGGGGCCAACTATGGCTACACCTTC.

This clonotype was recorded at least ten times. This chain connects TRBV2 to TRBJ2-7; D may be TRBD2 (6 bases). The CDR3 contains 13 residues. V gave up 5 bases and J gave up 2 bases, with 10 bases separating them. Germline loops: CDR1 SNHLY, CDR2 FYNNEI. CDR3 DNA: TGTGCCAGCAGTCTTCGGAGGGCCTACGAGCAGTACTTC. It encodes CASSLRRAYEQYF.

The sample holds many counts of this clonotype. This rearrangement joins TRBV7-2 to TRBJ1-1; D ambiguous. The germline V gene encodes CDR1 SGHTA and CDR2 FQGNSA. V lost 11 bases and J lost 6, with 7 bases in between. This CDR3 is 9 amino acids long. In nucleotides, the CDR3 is TGTGCCCGAAGGGCTGAAGCTTTCTTT. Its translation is CARRAEAFF.

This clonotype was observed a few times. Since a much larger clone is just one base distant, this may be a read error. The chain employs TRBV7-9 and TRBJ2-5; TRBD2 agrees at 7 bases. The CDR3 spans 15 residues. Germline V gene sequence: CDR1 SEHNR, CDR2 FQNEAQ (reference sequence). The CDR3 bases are TGTGCCAGCAGCCCATCGGCTAGCGGAGAAGAGACCCTGTACTTC. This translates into CASSPSASGEETLYF.

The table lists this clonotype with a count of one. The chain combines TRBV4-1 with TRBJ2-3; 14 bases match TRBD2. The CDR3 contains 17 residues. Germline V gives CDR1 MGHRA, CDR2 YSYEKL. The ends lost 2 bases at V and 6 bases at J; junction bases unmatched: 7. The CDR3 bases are TGCGCCAGCAGCCAATGGGGACTAGCGGGAGTAGTGGATACGCAGTATTTT. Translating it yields CASSQWGLAGVVDTQYF.

The chain's CDR3 is CASSHLFSKPDTDTQYF. The CDR3 DNA reads TGTGCCAGCAGCCATTTATTCAGCAAACCTGACACAGATACGCAGTATTTT. The chain has TRBV14 and TRBJ2-3, with D uncertain. Trimming stripped 3 bases from V and 2 bases from J, with 18 bases between. The CDR3 consists of 17 residues. Germline V gene data show CDR1 as SGHDN and CDR2 as FVKESK.

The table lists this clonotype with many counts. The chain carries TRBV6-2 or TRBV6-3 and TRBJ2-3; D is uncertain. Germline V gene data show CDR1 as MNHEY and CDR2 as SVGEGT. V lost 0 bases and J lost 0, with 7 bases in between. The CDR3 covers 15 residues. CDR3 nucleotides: TGTGCCAGCAGTTACTCGTCAGCCAGCACAGATACGCAGTATTTT. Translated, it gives CASSYSSASTDTQYF.

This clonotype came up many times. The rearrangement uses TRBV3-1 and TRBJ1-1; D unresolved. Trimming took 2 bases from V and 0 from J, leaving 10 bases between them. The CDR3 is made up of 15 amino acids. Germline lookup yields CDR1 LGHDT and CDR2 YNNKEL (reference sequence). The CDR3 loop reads CASSQIGGLNTEAFF. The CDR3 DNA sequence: TGTGCCAGCAGCCAAATAGGCGGATTGAACACTGAAGCTTTCTTT.

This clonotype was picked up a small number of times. The CDR3 protein is CSAPGGWSNQPQHF. Written as DNA, the CDR3 is TGCAGTGCCCCTGGGGGCTGGAGCAATCAGCCCCAGCATTTT. The V call is TRBV20-1, the J call TRBJ1-5; a possible D gene is TRBD1 (6 bases). This CDR3 spans 14 amino acids. Germline V lookup: CDR1 DFQATT, CDR2 SNEGSKA (reference sequence). V was cut by 6 bases and J by 1 base, with 13 bases left in between.

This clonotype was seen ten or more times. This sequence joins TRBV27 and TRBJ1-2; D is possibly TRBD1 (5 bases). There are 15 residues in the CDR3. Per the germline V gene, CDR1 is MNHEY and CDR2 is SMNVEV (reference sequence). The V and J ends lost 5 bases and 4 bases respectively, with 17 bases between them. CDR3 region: CASSPRTGIGYGYTF. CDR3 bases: TGTGCCAGCAGTCCTCGTACAGGCATTGGCTATGGCTACACCTTC.

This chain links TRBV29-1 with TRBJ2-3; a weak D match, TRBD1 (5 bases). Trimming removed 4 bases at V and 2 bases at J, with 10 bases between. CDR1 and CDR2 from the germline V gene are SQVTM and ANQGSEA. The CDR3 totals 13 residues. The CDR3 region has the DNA TGCAGCGTTGGACAGCTGAACACAGATACGCAGTATTTT. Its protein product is CSVGQLNTDTQYF.

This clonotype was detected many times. The CDR3 sequence is CASSLVPGAGNEQFF. DNA of the CDR3: TGTGCCAGCAGCTTGGTACCGGGAGCAGGTAATGAGCAGTTCTTC. The chain recombines TRBV5-6 with TRBJ2-1; possibly TRBD2 for D (6 bases). Germline assignment: CDR1 SGHDT and CDR2 YYEEEE. Trimming left V 0 bases short and J 7 bases short, with 14 bases between. The CDR3 has 15 residues.

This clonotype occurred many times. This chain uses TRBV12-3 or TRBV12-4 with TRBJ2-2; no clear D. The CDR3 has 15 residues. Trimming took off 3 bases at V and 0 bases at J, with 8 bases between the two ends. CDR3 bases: TGTGCCAGCAGTTTTGTGGAAACGAACACCGGGGAGCTGTTTTTT. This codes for CASSFVETNTGELFF.

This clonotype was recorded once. The DNA of the CDR3 is TGTGCCAGCAGTGAAAACCCGGCAGGGGCGACAGATACGCAGTATTTT. Protein sequence: CASSENPAGATDTQYF. This sequence joins TRBV6-1 and TRBJ2-3; TRBD1 might be the D (6 bases). The CDR3 length is 16 residues. Germline V gene sequence: CDR1 MNHNS, CDR2 SASEGT. Between the trimmed V and J ends, which lost 2 bases and 3 bases, there was a span of 15 bases.